The clone carrying this T cell receptor beta chain occurred many times. Antigen specificity is unknown. Preparation of the TCRbeta library was carried out with unique molecular identifiers. MiXCR was run by TCRdb on the PCR reads, yielding one entry per CDR3 protein. This sample has about 150,000 distinct CDR3 sequences, with over 8.5% found just once. This entry belongs to a study of T-cell reconstitution after alpha-beta-depleted transplantation in children. General study points: Several patients had high TCRbeta diversity at day 60; it came from surviving recipient T cells and thymic progenitors. Newly produced T cells mostly accounted for T-cell counts and diversity one year post-transplant.

Germline values: CDR1 MNHEY, CDR2 SMNVEV (reference sequence). The CDR3 length is 16 residues. The germline V and J ends were trimmed by 8 bases and 2 bases, with 19 bases remaining between them. The TCR sequence derives from a boy younger than 10 with acute myeloid leukemia, due to receive a stem cell transplant. Source: PBMCs, taken before TCRalphabeta/CD19-depleted stem cell transplant. The rearrangement uses TRBV27 and TRBJ1-5; D is perhaps TRBD1 (5 bases). The CDR3 coding sequence is TGTGCCAGCTCCGACCGACGGGGGGTAGGCAATCAGCCCCAGCATTTT. Its protein product is CASSDRRGVGNQPQHF.